This T cell receptor beta chain was observed in a study of blood T cell repertoires in COVID-19. Study as a whole: In each case, the material was cDNA or gDNA derived from T cells, B-cell-depleted T cells, or PBMCs.

In the original workflow: Nucleated cell counts were estimated from reference gene primer amplification. Repertoires were generated with immunoSEQ multiplex PCR, while TCRdb's copy carries only in-frame clones and drops some. That table supplies the V and J calls and clone size; D and trimming were determined from the DNA. The top ten clones hold around 5.4% of a sample with 200,000 or so clones, less than 85% of them seen once. This clone was seen only a few times. This CDR3 spans 15 amino acids. J gave up 4 bases and V 0 bases, and 2 bases lay outside the gene matches. Looked up from germline, CDR1 is LNHNV and CDR2 is YYDKDF (reference sequence).

This TCR was sampled from an older woman with acute or convalescent COVID-19. The sequencing input was peripheral blood. The V gene is TRBV15, the J gene TRBJ2-2; 7 bases fit TRBD2. This CDR3 reads CATSRDSGGTGELFF. CDR3 in DNA: TGTGCCACCAGCAGAGATTCGGGAGGCACCGGGGAGCTGTTTTTT. The entire variable domain, with the rest obtained from reference TRBV15 and TRBJ2-2, is as follows: DAMVIQNPRYQVTQFGKPVTLSCSQTLNHNVMYWYQQKSSQAPKLLFHYYDKDFNNEADTPDNFQSRRPNTSFCFLDIRSPGLGDTAMYLCATSRDSGGTGELFFGEGSRLTVL.